A single sample gave rise to the 9 T cell receptor beta chains below, sequenced in a study of cytomegalovirus exposure and HLA in healthy donors. PCR used 60 Vbeta primers and 13 Jbeta primers. Clones were sequenced by immunoSEQ multiplex PCR, and TCRdb holds only the in-frame ones, with some missing. The table includes around 190,000 clones, roughly 78% detected once. The sample was PBMCs. These TCRs come from a woman in her 30s in good health and CMV-seropositive.

The V and J genes are TRBV10-3 and TRBJ1-5; 11 bases agree with TRBD1. The germline gives CDR1 ENHRY, CDR2 SYGVKD. V shed 6 bases, J shed 0 bases, and the junction held 7 bases outside the gene matches. This CDR3 is 17 amino acids long. CDR3 in amino acids: CAISPDRGPYSNQPQHF. The CDR3 DNA reads as TGTGCCATCAGCCCGGACAGGGGGCCCTATAGCAATCAGCCCCAGCATTTT.

As to this clone: The junction differs from germline at one of its ends, possibly a read error. V and J are TRBV10-1 and TRBJ2-7; TRBD1 matches at 7 bases. The CDR3 consists of 10 residues. Germline values: CDR1 WNHNN, CDR2 SYGVQD (reference sequence). For the CDR3, the DNA is TGCGCCAGCCCCGACAGGGAGCTGTACTTC. It is translated as CASPDRELYF.

The chain links TRBV18 to TRBJ2-7; 11 bases are a match to TRBD1. V trimming: 2 bases; J trimming: 1 base; junction bases outside the gene matches: 4. CDR3 size: 16 residues. The germline CDR1 and CDR2 sequences are KGHSH and LQKENI. The CDR3 region is CASSPRDRGKSYEQYF. As DNA, the CDR3 is TGTGCCAGCTCACCAAGGGACAGGGGGAAATCCTACGAGCAGTACTTC.

The chain recombines TRBV18 with TRBJ2-4; 8 nucleotides match TRBD2. Trimming took 3 bases from V and 1 from J; bases not matched to a gene: 5. CDR1 KGHSH and CDR2 LQKENI come from the germline V gene. This CDR3 spans 16 amino acids. CDR3 nucleotide sequence: TGTGCCAGCTCACCGACTAGCGTTCCTGCCAAAAACATTCAGTACTTC. It encodes CASSPTSVPAKNIQYF.

The chain combines TRBV29-1 with TRBJ2-3, with 9 positions matching TRBD2. Trimming at V came to 4 bases and at J to 4 bases, leaving 6 bases not matched to a gene. Germline values: CDR1 SQVTM, CDR2 ANQGSEA. CDR3 size: 14 residues. The CDR3 DNA follows: TGCAGCGTTGTTGTGGCGGGAGGGCCAGATACGCAGTATTTT. Protein: CSVVVAGGPDTQYF.

The CDR3 region is CASSLRQLAKNIQYF. The DNA for the CDR3 is TGTGCCAGCAGCTTGAGACAGCTAGCCAAAAACATTCAGTACTTC. The chain carries TRBV5-6 and TRBJ2-4; possible D gene TRBD1, 5 bases. CDR1 is SGHDT, CDR2 YYEEEE, per germline. The length of the CDR3 is 15 residues. V lost 1 base to trimming and J lost 0 bases, with 8 bases between them.

This chain joins TRBV4-3 and TRBJ2-7, with TRBD2 as a possible D gene (6 bases). The CDR3 has 14 residues. Germline lookup yields CDR1 LGHNA and CDR2 YSLEER. V lost 0 bases and J 5 bases, leaving 11 bases between the germline ends. The CDR3 spells CASSQDTSFNEQYF. The CDR3 coding sequence is TGCGCCAGCAGCCAAGATACTAGCTTCAACGAGCAGTACTTC.

The chain combines TRBV19 with TRBJ2-2, with D perhaps matching TRBD1 (6 bases). The CDR3 has 17 residues. The germline V gene encodes CDR1 LNHDA and CDR2 SQIVND (reference sequence). V was trimmed by 1 base and J by 7 bases, leaving 19 bases between them. CDR3 DNA: TGTGCCAGTAGTATAGCGTCAGGGGTTCCTTACTTCGGGGAGCTGTTTTTT. This gives the protein CASSIASGVPYFGELFF. Supplemented by reference TRBV19 and TRBJ2-2, the full variable domain reads DGGITQSPKYLFRKEGQNVTLSCEQNLNHDAMYWYRQDPGQGLRLIYYSQIVNDFQKGDIAEGYSVSREKKESFPLTVTSAQKNPTAFYLCASSIASGVPYFGELFFGEGSRLTVL.

V and J are TRBV2 and TRBJ1-6; TRBD1 might be the D (5 bases). Trimming cost V 7 bases and J 10 bases, with 14 bases left between them. Germline V CDR1 and CDR2: SNHLY, FYNNEI. The CDR3 is 13 residues long. CDR3 loop: CASNSGFGSPLHF. The CDR3 DNA reads TGTGCCAGCAACTCAGGGTTTGGGTCACCCCTCCACTTT.